A selection of T cell receptor beta chains follows, all from one sample in a study of T-cell reconstitution after alpha-beta-depleted transplantation in children. TCRdb called the PCR reads again in MiXCR, with one record for every CDR3 protein. The sample records hundreds of thousands of distinct CDR3 sequences, approximately 15% being singletons. This material consisted of PBMCs from the stem cell graft donor, taken from the stem cell graft. Every receptor here comes from a human donor who donated a stem cell graft to a child with acute myeloid leukemia. CDR3s include the opening cysteine and the closing phenylalanine or tryptophan. The D gene is left open where the match is weak. Some rows have no size entry. The others give once, few or many, or a class for an expanded clone.

j_call | d_call | clone_size | v_call | cdr3_aa | cdr3_nt
TRBJ2-3 | TRBD2 | many | TRBV20-1 | CSASDRGVGDTQYF | TGCAGTGCTAGCGATCGGGGGGTGGGAGATACGCAGTATTTT
TRBJ2-2 | TRBD1 | once | TRBV30 | CAWSGDRDAGELFF | TGTGCCTGGAGTGGGGACAGGGATGCCGGGGAGCTGTTTTTT
TRBJ2-6 | . | . | TRBV21-1 | CASSVPGTFSGANVLTF | TGTGCCAGCAGCGTCCCCGGGACATTCTCTGGGGCCAACGTCCTGACTTTC
TRBJ1-2 | . | many | TRBV30 | CAWSVGREGGYTF | TGTGCCTGGAGTGTAGGTAGGGAAGGCGGCTACACCTTC
TRBJ1-1 | TRBD1 | . | TRBV7-2 | CASSREGGRPEAFF | TGTGCCAGCAGCAGAGAAGGGGGCCGTCCTGAAGCTTTCTTT
TRBJ2-1 | TRBD1 | once | TRBV4-1 | CASSPTGAEQFF | TGCGCCAGCAGCCCCACAGGGGCTGAGCAGTTCTTC
TRBJ1-1 | . | . | TRBV7-9 | CASSSQSSGRTEAFF | TGTGCCAGCAGCTCCCAATCATCAGGGCGCACTGAAGCTTTCTTT
TRBJ1-1 | . | many | TRBV12-3/TRBV12-4 | CASSSGGMGTEAFF | TGTGCCAGCAGTTCTGGGGGGATGGGCACTGAAGCTTTCTTT
TRBJ2-7 | . | many | TRBV12-3/TRBV12-4 | CASSGRGYEQYF | TGTGCCAGCAGCGGACGGGGATACGAGCAGTACTTC
TRBJ1-3 | . | many | TRBV20-1 | CSASPGFVGNTIYF | TGCAGTGCTAGTCCAGGGTTTGTTGGAAACACCATATATTTT
TRBJ2-1 | TRBD2 | . | TRBV20-1 | CCASGRASGSYNEQFF | TGCTGTGCTAGCGGTCGGGCTAGCGGGAGCTACAATGAGCAGTTCTTC
TRBJ1-6 | TRBD1 | many | TRBV20-1 | CSAPGQEYSPLHF | TGCAGTGCGCCGGGACAGGAGTATTCACCCCTCCACTTT
TRBJ2-3 | . | many | TRBV24-1 | CATRQKATDTQYF | TGTGCCACCCGACAGAAAGCAACAGATACGCAGTATTTT
TRBJ1-4 | . | . | TRBV9 | CASGRAQEEKLFF | TGTGCCAGCGGTAGAGCTCAGGAAGAAAAACTGTTTTTT
TRBJ1-1 | TRBD1 | many | TRBV20-1 | CSALRPGTGVNTEAFF | TGCAGTGCTCTCAGACCCGGGACAGGGGTGAACACTGAAGCTTTCTTT
TRBJ2-5 | . | few | TRBV24-1 | CATSDLRGEETQYF | TGTGCCACCAGTGATTTAAGGGGGGAAGAGACCCAGTACTTC
TRBJ1-1 | . | few | TRBV5-1 | CASSLAPGVMNTEAFF | TGCGCCAGCAGCTTAGCCCCAGGGGTAATGAACACTGAAGCTTTCTTT
TRBJ2-7 | TRBD2 | many | TRBV20-1 | CSARDTSGRYSSYEQYF | TGCAGTGCTAGAGATACTAGCGGGCGGTACAGCTCCTACGAGCAGTACTTC
TRBJ2-2 | . | many | TRBV24-1 | CATKEGFTGELFF | TGTGCCACCAAGGAAGGGTTCACCGGGGAGCTGTTTTTT
TRBJ1-1 | . | few | TRBV24-1 | CATSDFRSGGLFF | TGTGCCACCAGTGATTTTAGGTCGGGGGGACTGTTCTTT
TRBJ1-4 | TRBD1 | many | TRBV27 | CASSPQPGQGPEKLFF | TGTGCCAGCAGTCCGCAACCGGGACAGGGGCCCGAAAAACTGTTTTTT
TRBJ1-1 | . | many | TRBV29-1 | CSVGRQTNTEAFF | TGCAGCGTTGGGCGACAGACGAACACTGAAGCTTTCTTT
TRBJ2-7 | . | many | TRBV6-2/TRBV6-3 | CASSYVSGSYEQYF | TGTGCCAGCAGTTACGTCTCAGGGTCCTACGAGCAGTACTTC
TRBJ1-5 | TRBD1 | many | TRBV20-1 | CSARGQGAHQPQHF | TGCAGTGCTAGAGGGCAGGGGGCACATCAGCCCCAGCATTTT
TRBJ1-2 | TRBD1 | few | TRBV20-1 | CSAPPGQVRGYTF | TGCAGTGCTCCACCGGGACAGGTTCGAGGCTACACCTTC
TRBJ2-2 | TRBD1 | . | TRBV4-2 | CASSAVSTGVTNTGELFF | TGTGCCAGCAGCGCTGTTAGTACAGGGGTAACGAACACCGGGGAGCTGTTTTTT
TRBJ2-7 | TRBD1 | many | TRBV25-1 | CASTGTGLYEQYF | TGTGCCTCCACCGGGACAGGGCTCTACGAGCAGTACTTC
TRBJ1-3 | . | . | TRBV4-3 | CASSEGVISGNTIYF | TGCGCCAGCAGTGAGGGGGTCATCTCTGGAAACACCATATATTTT
TRBJ2-1 | TRBD1 | few | TRBV7-3 | CASSLKGTGVGNEQFF | TGTGCCAGCAGCTTAAAGGGCACAGGGGTGGGGAATGAGCAGTTCTTC
TRBJ1-1 | . | . | TRBV12-3/TRBV12-4 | CASSFREGNTEAFF | TGTGCCAGCAGTTTCCGGGAGGGTAACACTGAAGCTTTCTTT
TRBJ1-4 | . | . | TRBV4-3 | CASSQGPAEGEKLFF | TGCGCCAGCAGCCAAGGGCCTGCCGAAGGGGAAAAACTGTTTTTT
TRBJ1-5 | . | . | TRBV5-6 | CASSSVRDSNQPQHF | TGTGCCAGCAGCTCTGTCCGGGACAGCAATCAGCCCCAGCATTTT
TRBJ2-7 | TRBD1 | . | TRBV12-3/TRBV12-4 | CASSFWSNRGSYEQYF | TGTGCCAGCAGTTTTTGGTCGAACAGGGGGTCCTACGAGCAGTACTTC
TRBJ2-1 | TRBD2 | many | TRBV20-1 | CSARDLTSGGYNEQFF | TGCAGTGCTAGAGATCTTACGTCGGGGGGCTACAATGAGCAGTTCTTC
TRBJ2-5 | . | many | TRBV12-3/TRBV12-4 | CASRKREETQYF | TGTGCCAGCAGAAAGAGAGAAGAGACCCAGTACTTC
TRBJ1-1 | . | . | TRBV4-3 | CASSTFPGVEAFF | TGCGCCAGCAGCACCTTTCCAGGGGTCGAAGCTTTCTTT
TRBJ2-7 | . | many | TRBV18 | CASSPRRGVRDEQYF | TGTGCCAGCTCACCTCGTAGGGGCGTGCGCGACGAGCAGTACTTC
TRBJ2-3 | . | few | TRBV4-2 | CASSPKLVDYADTQYF | TGTGCCAGCAGTCCCAAGTTGGTCGACTACGCAGATACGCAGTATTTT
TRBJ1-1 | . | . | TRBV28 | CASILTGITEAFF | TGTGCCAGCATCTTGACAGGAATCACTGAAGCTTTCTTT
TRBJ2-6 | . | few | TRBV10-2 | CASSESDAGANVLTF | TGCGCCAGCAGTGAGTCGGATGCTGGGGCCAACGTCCTGACTTTC
TRBJ2-2 | . | few | TRBV12-3/TRBV12-4 | CASSLEELTTNTGELFF | TGTGCCAGCAGTTTAGAGGAGCTAACTACGAACACCGGGGAGCTGTTTTTT
TRBJ2-3 | . | many | TRBV6-4 | CASSTRLGDTQYF | TGTGCCAGCAGCACCAGATTGGGGGATACGCAGTATTTT
TRBJ1-5 | . | . | TRBV7-2 | CPSSIGRGDSNQPQHF | TGTCCCAGCAGCATTGGGCGGGGGGACAGCAATCAGCCCCAGCATTTT
TRBJ2-2 | . | few | TRBV4-1 | CASSQDSWAGELFF | TGCGCCAGCAGCCAAGATAGCTGGGCCGGGGAGCTGTTTTTT